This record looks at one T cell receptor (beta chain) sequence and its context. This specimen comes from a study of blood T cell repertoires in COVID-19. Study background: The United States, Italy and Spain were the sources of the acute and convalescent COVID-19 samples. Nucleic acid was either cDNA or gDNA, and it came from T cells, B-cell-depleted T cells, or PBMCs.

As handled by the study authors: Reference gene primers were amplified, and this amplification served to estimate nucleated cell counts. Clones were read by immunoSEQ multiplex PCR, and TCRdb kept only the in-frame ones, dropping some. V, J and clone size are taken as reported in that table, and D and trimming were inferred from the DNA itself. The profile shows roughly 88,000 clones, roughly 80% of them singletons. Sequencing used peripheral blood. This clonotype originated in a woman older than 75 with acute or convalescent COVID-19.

CDR3 nucleotides: TGTGCCAGCAGTGACTGGGGGGCCTACGAGCAGTACTTC. Protein sequence: CASSDWGAYEQYF. The chain recombines TRBV2 with TRBJ2-7, with D possibly being TRBD2 (6 bases). With 3 bases removed from V and 2 bases from J, the gap between germline ends came to 8 bases. The CDR3 runs 13 residues. The germline V gene has CDR1 SNHLY and CDR2 FYNNEI.